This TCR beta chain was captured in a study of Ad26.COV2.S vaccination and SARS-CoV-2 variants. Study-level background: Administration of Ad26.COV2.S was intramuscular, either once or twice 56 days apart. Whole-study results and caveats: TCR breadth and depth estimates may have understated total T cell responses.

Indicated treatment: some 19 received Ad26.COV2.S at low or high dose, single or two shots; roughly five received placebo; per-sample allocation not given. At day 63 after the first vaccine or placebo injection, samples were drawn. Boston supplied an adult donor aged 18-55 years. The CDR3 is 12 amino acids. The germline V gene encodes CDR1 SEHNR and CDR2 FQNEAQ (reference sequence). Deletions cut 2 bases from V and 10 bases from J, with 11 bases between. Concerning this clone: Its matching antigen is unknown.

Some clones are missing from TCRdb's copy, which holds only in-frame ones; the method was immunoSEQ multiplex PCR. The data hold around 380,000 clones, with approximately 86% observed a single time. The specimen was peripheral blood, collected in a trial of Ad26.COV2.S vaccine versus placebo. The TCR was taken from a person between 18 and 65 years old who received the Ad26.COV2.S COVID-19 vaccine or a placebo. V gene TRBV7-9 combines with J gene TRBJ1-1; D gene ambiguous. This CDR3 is CASSLLPLGAFF. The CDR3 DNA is TGTGCCAGCAGCTTATTACCCCTGGGAGCTTTCTTT.